One and the same sample provided the 27 T cell receptor beta chains below, sequenced in a study of T cells in Graves' hyperthyroidism and ophthalmopathy. RNA transcripts yielded amplified TCR beta CDR3 regions. HTBI primers were employed in a first-round RT-PCR of the TCR CDR3. Via MiXCR, TCRdb re-called the multiplex PCR reads, giving one row per CDR3 protein. The table lists a few hundred thousand distinct CDR3 sequences, around 21% of them singletons. The sample taken for sequencing was blood. The receptors stem from a young man with Graves' hyperthyroidism.

This clonotype has at least ten counts. The V and J genes are TRBV6-1 and TRBJ1-5, with 7 bases aligning to TRBD1. The length of the CDR3 is 13 residues. V was clipped by 4 bases and J by 4 bases; unmatched bases: 1. Germline assignment: CDR1 MNHNS and CDR2 SASEGT. The CDR3 DNA sequence: TGTGCCAGCAGTGGGGACAGTAATCAGCCCCAGCATTTT. Translating gives CASSGDSNQPQHF.

Only a few counts were recorded for this clonotype. J is TRBJ2-5 and V is TRBV6-1, with 7 bases aligning to TRBD2. V lost 2 bases, J lost 4 bases, and 4 bases stayed unmatched. Germline values: CDR1 MNHNS, CDR2 SASEGT. The CDR3 totals 14 residues. The DNA of the CDR3 is TGTGCCAGCAGTGAATTGGGGAGGGGAGAGACCCAGTACTTC. Protein product: CASSELGRGETQYF.

CDR3 DNA sequence: TGTGCCAGCAGTAGACAGGGGCAAAACACTGAAGCTTTCTTT. It is translated as CASSRQGQNTEAFF. The gene calls are TRBV12-3 or TRBV12-4 and TRBJ1-1, with 8 nucleotides matching TRBD1. V shed 5 bases and J 2 bases; nucleotides not matched to a gene: 4. The CDR3 is 14 amino acids.

This clonotype was recorded many times. This chain uses TRBV10-3 with TRBJ2-6, with 9 bases aligning to TRBD1. After removal of 6 bases from V and 2 bases from J, the junction contained 8 bases not matched to a gene. CDR1 and CDR2 from the germline V gene are ENHRY and SYGVKD. The CDR3 is 17 residues long. CDR3: CAIRVDRGWPGANVLTF. The CDR3 bases are TGTGCCATCAGGGTGGACAGGGGCTGGCCTGGGGCCAACGTCCTGACTTTC.

This clonotype has ten or more counts. The chain uses TRBV27 and TRBJ2-7, with 9 positions matching TRBD1. In germline, CDR1 is MNHEY, CDR2 SMNVEV (reference sequence). The V gene end was trimmed by 5 bases and the J gene end by 3 bases; junction bases not matched to a gene: 5. The length of the CDR3 is 14 residues. The DNA for the CDR3 is TGTGCCAGCAGTCTCACAGGGGGCCACTACGAGCAGTACTTC. This encodes CASSLTGGHYEQYF.

This clonotype appeared many times. The CDR3 reads CASTIGGDRGKFTGELFF. The CDR3 region has the DNA TGTGCCAGCACCATAGGAGGGGATAGAGGGAAATTCACCGGGGAGCTGTTTTTT. V gene TRBV11-2 combines with J gene TRBJ2-2, with D possibly being TRBD2 (6 bases). Germline CDR1 and CDR2: SGHAT and FQNNGV. V was pared by 7 bases and J by 4 bases, with 25 bases between. CDR3 length equals 18 residues. The full variable domain, with the rest looked up from reference TRBV11-2 and TRBJ2-2, is EAGVAQSPRYKIIEKRQSVAFWCNPISGHATLYWYQQILGQGPKLLIQFQNNGVVDDSQLPKDRFSAERLKGVDSTLKIQPAKLEDSAVYLCASTIGGDRGKFTGELFFGEGSRLTVL.

The chain uses TRBV20-1 and TRBJ2-7; D is undetermined. Germline V CDR1 and CDR2: DFQATT, SNEGSKA (reference sequence). The CDR3 spans 13 residues. The V end was cut by 1 base, the J end by 2 bases, with 9 bases between. This chain's CDR3 is CSARGPSAYEQYF. The CDR3 bases are TGCAGTGCTAGAGGTCCCAGTGCCTACGAGCAGTACTTC.

This clonotype was observed many times. V usage is TRBV20-1 and J usage is TRBJ1-2, with no clear D. Germline values: CDR1 DFQATT, CDR2 SNEGSKA (reference sequence). This CDR3 is built from 12 residues. Deletions cut 6 bases from V and 0 bases from J, with 8 bases between. CDR3 DNA sequence: TGCAGTGCAATCAGGACTAACTATGGCTACACCTTC. Translated, it gives CSAIRTNYGYTF.

The rearrangement joins TRBV19 to TRBJ1-3, with D unclear. V was shortened by 7 bases and J by 3 bases, with 13 bases between the two germline ends. The CDR3 has 14 residues. CDR1 and CDR2 (germline): LNHDA, SQIVND (reference sequence). The CDR3 DNA follows: TGTGCCAGTAAGTTCGCCGGGCATGGAAACACCATATATTTT. Amino acids: CASKFAGHGNTIYF. Complete variable domain (other parts from reference TRBV19 and TRBJ1-3): DGGITQSPKYLFRKEGQNVTLSCEQNLNHDAMYWYRQDPGQGLRLIYYSQIVNDFQKGDIAEGYSVSREKKESFPLTVTSAQKNPTAFYLCASKFAGHGNTIYFGEGSWLTVV.

This clonotype showed up many times. The chain carries TRBV6-2 or TRBV6-3 and TRBJ2-7; possible D gene TRBD2, 7 bases. The germline V gene has CDR1 MNHEY and CDR2 SVGEGT. The CDR3 runs to 19 residues. V lost 0 bases and J 4 bases, leaving 25 bases between the germline ends. CDR3 sequence reads: CASSYSTPGGGGAAYEQYF. The CDR3, as DNA: TGTGCCAGCAGTTACTCGACCCCCGGCGGTGGGGGGGCTGCTTACGAGCAGTACTTC.

This clonotype has a count of ten or more. The rearrangement uses TRBV12-3 or TRBV12-4 and TRBJ2-5, with D unclear. The CDR3 consists of 12 residues. V dropped 3 bases and J dropped 5 bases, with 7 bases sitting between them. The CDR3 reads CASSFHRETQYF. CDR3 DNA: TGTGCCAGCAGTTTTCACCGGGAGACCCAGTACTTC.

The chain couples TRBV11-2 to TRBJ2-2, with 11 bases aligning to TRBD2. Unmatched junction bases numbered 4, after V lost 5 bases and J lost 2 bases. Germline loops: CDR1 SGHAT, CDR2 FQNNGV. The CDR3 runs 16 residues. The CDR3 DNA reads TGTGCCAGCAGCCGAACTAGCGGGGGTAACACCGGGGAGCTGTTTTTT. It encodes CASSRTSGGNTGELFF.

The table lists this clonotype with many counts. The V and J genes are TRBV28 and TRBJ1-2; no reliable D call. The V gene lost 5 bases and the J gene lost 8 bases, with 12 bases spanning the gap. Per the germline V gene, CDR1 is MDHEN and CDR2 is SYDVKM. This CDR3 comprises 12 residues. The CDR3, as DNA: TGTGCCAGCAGTCCCTCTCAGAACGGCTACACCTTC. It yields the protein CASSPSQNGYTF.

This clonotype was picked up many times. V usage is TRBV5-1 and J usage is TRBJ2-7; possibly TRBD1 or TRBD2 for D (5 bases each). The CDR3 runs to 14 residues. V was shortened by 3 bases and J by 1 base, with 11 bases between the two germline ends. The germline V gene encodes CDR1 SGHRS and CDR2 YFSETQ. The CDR3 DNA follows: TGCGCCAGCAGCTCGGGGCTGCTGTCCTACGAGCAGTACTTC. It specifies CASSSGLLSYEQYF.

The genes are TRBV12-3 or TRBV12-4 and TRBJ2-7; D possibly matches TRBD1 or TRBD2 (5 bases each). The CDR3 totals 16 residues. Trimming removed 5 bases at V and 1 base at J, with 18 bases between. The chain's CDR3 is CASSRLGDGVSYEQYF. CDR3 nucleotides: TGTGCCAGCAGTCGACTGGGGGATGGGGTTTCCTACGAGCAGTACTTC.

This clonotype was detected many times. CDR3 in DNA: TGTGCCAGCAGTTCCAGGGAGGGTAATGGCTACACCTTC. This encodes CASSSREGNGYTF. The chain uses TRBV12-3 or TRBV12-4 and TRBJ1-2, with a tentative D call TRBD1 (5 bases). V lost 4 bases to trimming and J lost 6 bases, with 12 bases between them. The CDR3 runs 13 residues.

This clonotype was seen ten or more times. One junction end disagrees with the germline gene, perhaps due to a read error. This chain uses TRBV27 with TRBJ1-1, with D uncertain. This CDR3 is 15 amino acids long. Germline lookup yields CDR1 MNHEY and CDR2 SMNVEV (reference sequence). The CDR3 sequence is CAGSSTTEMNTEAFF. CDR3 in DNA: TGTGCCGGCAGCTCTACTACAGAAATGAACACTGAAGCTTTCTTT.

The chain employs TRBV27 and TRBJ1-1, with a tentative D call TRBD1 (5 bases). The germline V and J ends were trimmed by 4 bases and 5 bases, with 17 bases remaining between them. CDR3 size: 15 residues. CDR1 and CDR2 from the germline V gene are MNHEY and SMNVEV (reference sequence). CDR3 bases: TGTGCCAGCAGTTCGGGAAGGGGAGGAGGAACTGAAGCTTTCTTT. Encoded protein: CASSSGRGGGTEAFF.

The V and J genes are TRBV4-1 and TRBJ2-7, with 11 bases aligning to TRBD2. The germline gives CDR1 MGHRA, CDR2 YSYEKL. Trimming at V came to 2 bases and at J to 5 bases, leaving 8 bases not matched to a gene. The length of the CDR3 is 16 residues. The CDR3 DNA reads as TGCGCCAGCAGCCAAACGGGGCTAGCGGGGGGCCACGAGCAGTACTTC. Translated: CASSQTGLAGGHEQYF.

Many counts were recorded for this clonotype. This sequence joins TRBV28 and TRBJ1-2; 8 positions match TRBD1. Trimming took 5 bases from V and 4 from J; bases not matched to a gene: 15. CDR3 length equals 17 residues. Per the germline V gene, CDR1 is MDHEN and CDR2 is SYDVKM. CDR3 protein: CASSPTLGQGTAYGYTF. Here the CDR3 DNA reads TGTGCCAGCAGTCCGACTCTCGGACAGGGAACGGCCTATGGCTACACCTTC.

This clonotype showed up many times. The V gene is TRBV12-3 or TRBV12-4, the J gene TRBJ2-2; D gene ambiguous. This CDR3 contains 12 residues. Trimming pared 8 bases from V and 6 bases from J, leaving 10 bases between. Here the CDR3 DNA reads TGTGCCAGCTGCTTCCTGGCCGGGGAGCTGTTTTTT. It yields the protein CASCFLAGELFF.

J is TRBJ2-7 and V is TRBV20-1; 11 nucleotides align to TRBD2. This CDR3 is 16 amino acids long. The germline CDR1 and CDR2 sequences are DFQATT and SNEGSKA (reference sequence). The ends lost 3 bases at V and 1 base at J; junction bases unmatched: 8. The CDR3 DNA is TGCAGTGCTAGGGGGACTAGCGGCTACCCTTCCTACGAGCAGTACTTC. Its protein product is CSARGTSGYPSYEQYF.

This clonotype was observed at least ten times. This chain uses TRBV20-1 with TRBJ2-5, with D possibly being TRBD2 (5 bases). The CDR3 consists of 13 residues. The V end was cut by 6 bases, the J end by 4 bases, with 15 bases between. Germline CDR1 is DFQATT and CDR2 is SNEGSKA (reference sequence). This chain's CDR3 is CSALPRAVETQYF. The CDR3 DNA follows: TGCAGTGCCTTACCTAGAGCGGTAGAGACCCAGTACTTC.

This clonotype appeared many times. This rearrangement joins TRBV7-8 to TRBJ1-2, with 8 nucleotides matching TRBD1. J lost 4 bases, V lost 1 base, and 8 bases had no gene match. Germline V CDR1 and CDR2: SGHVS, FQNEAQ. The CDR3 contains 16 residues. CDR3 sequence (DNA): TGTGCCAGCAGCTTAGAAGGGGGACAGGTCTTCTATGGCTACACCTTC. Translated, it gives CASSLEGGQVFYGYTF. The entire variable domain, with the rest obtained from reference TRBV7-8 and TRBJ1-2, is as follows: GAGVSQSPRYKVAKRGQDVALRCDPISGHVSLFWYQQALGQGPEFLTYFQNEAQLDKSGLPSDRFFAERPEGSVSTLKIQRTQQEDSAVYLCASSLEGGQVFYGYTFGSGTRLTVV.

The chain has TRBV12-3 or TRBV12-4 and TRBJ1-2; unclear D gene. Trimming cost V 5 bases and J 8 bases, with 12 bases left between them. This CDR3 has 12 amino acids. The CDR3 loop is CASSALRWGYTF. CDR3 DNA sequence: TGTGCCAGCAGTGCCCTGCGGTGGGGCTACACCTTC.

The sample holds many counts of this clonotype. The rearrangement uses TRBV10-3 and TRBJ2-4, with D possibly TRBD2 on 5 matching bases. With 6 bases removed from V and 6 bases from J, the gap between germline ends came to 9 bases. This CDR3 contains 12 residues. The V gene's germline CDR1 is ENHRY and CDR2 SYGVKD. The CDR3, as DNA: TGTGCCATCAGCCGGGGTGGAAACATTCAGTACTTC. Encoded protein: CAISRGGNIQYF.

This clonotype was counted at least ten times. This sequence joins TRBV14 and TRBJ2-7, with D unresolved. The germline V gene encodes CDR1 SGHDN and CDR2 FVKESK. This CDR3 is 16 amino acids long. Trimming cost V 4 bases and J 0 bases, with 16 bases left between them. CDR3 sequence (DNA): TGTGCCAGCAGCCGCCAAATAGGGCTGAGCTCCTACGAGCAGTACTTC. It specifies CASSRQIGLSSYEQYF.